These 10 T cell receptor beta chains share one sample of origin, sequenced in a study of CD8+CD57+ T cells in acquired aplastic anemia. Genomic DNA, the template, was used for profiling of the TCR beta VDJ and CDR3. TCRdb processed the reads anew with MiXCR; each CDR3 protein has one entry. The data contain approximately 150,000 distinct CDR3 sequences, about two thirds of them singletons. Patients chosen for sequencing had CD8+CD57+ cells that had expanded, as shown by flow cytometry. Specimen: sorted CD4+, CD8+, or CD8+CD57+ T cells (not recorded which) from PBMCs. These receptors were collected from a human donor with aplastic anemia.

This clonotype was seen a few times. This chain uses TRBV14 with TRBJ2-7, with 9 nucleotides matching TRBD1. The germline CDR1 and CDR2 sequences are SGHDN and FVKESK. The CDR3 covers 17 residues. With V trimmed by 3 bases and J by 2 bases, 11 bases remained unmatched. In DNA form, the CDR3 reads TGTGCCAGCAGCCAGAGGAGTCCGGGACAGGGTGCCTACGAGCAGTACTTC. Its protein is CASSQRSPGQGAYEQYF.

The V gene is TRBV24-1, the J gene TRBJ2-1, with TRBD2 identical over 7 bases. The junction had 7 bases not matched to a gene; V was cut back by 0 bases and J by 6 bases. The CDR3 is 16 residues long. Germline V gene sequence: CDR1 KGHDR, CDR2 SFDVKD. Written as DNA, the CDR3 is TGTGCCACCAGTGATTTGAGGGCGGGAGCGGTCAATGAGCAGTTCTTC. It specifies CATSDLRAGAVNEQFF.

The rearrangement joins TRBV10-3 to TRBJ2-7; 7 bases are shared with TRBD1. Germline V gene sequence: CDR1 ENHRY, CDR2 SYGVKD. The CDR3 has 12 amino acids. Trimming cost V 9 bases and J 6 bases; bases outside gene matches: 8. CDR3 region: CAMLRAGGEQYF. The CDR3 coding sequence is TGTGCCATGCTCAGGGCAGGGGGCGAGCAGTACTTC.

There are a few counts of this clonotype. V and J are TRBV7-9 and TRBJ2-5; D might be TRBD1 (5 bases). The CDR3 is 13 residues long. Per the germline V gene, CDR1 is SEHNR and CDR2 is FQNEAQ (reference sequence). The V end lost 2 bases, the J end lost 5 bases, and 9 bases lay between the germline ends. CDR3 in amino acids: CASSLSGWETQYF. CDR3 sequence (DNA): TGTGCCAGCAGCTTATCAGGGTGGGAGACCCAGTACTTC.

As DNA, the CDR3 is TGTGCCAGCAGTCAGACAGCAGATACGCAGTATTTT. Encoded protein: CASSQTADTQYF. V is TRBV2 and J is TRBJ2-3, with D tentatively TRBD1 (5 bases). The CDR3 is 12 residues long. Trimming left V 5 bases short and J 4 bases short, with 7 bases between. Germline V CDR1 and CDR2: SNHLY, FYNNEI.

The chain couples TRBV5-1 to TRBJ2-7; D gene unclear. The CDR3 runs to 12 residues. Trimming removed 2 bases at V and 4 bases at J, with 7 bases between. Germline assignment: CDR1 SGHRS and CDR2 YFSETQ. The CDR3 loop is CASSFVGYEQYF. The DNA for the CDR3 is TGCGCCAGCAGCTTTGTGGGGTACGAGCAGTACTTC. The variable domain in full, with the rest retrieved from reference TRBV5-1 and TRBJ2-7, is KAGVTQTPRYLIKTRGQQVTLSCSPISGHRSVSWYQQTPGQGLQFLFEYFSETQRNKGNFPGRFSGRQFSNSRSEMNVSTLELGDSALYLCASSFVGYEQYFGPGTRLTVT.

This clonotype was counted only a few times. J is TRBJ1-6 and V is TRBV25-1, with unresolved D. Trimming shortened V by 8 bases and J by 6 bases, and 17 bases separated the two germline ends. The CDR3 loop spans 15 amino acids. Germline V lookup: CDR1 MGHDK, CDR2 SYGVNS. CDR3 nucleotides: TGTGCCAGCGTTGCGGGAGACGAATTTAATTCACCCCTCCACTTT. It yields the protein CASVAGDEFNSPLHF.

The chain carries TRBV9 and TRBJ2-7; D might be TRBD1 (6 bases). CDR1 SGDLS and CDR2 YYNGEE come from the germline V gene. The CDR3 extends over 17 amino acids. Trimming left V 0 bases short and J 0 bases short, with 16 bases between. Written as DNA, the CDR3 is TGTGCCAGCAGCGTAGCCCCCCTTTCGGACAGCTCCTACGAGCAGTACTTC. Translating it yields CASSVAPLSDSSYEQYF.

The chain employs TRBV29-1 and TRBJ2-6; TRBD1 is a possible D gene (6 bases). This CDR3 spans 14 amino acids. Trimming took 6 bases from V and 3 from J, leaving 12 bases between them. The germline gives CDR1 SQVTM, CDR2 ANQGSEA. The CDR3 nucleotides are TGCAGCGTAAAGGGGGAAGGTGGGGCCAACGTCCTGACTTTC. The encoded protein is CSVKGEGGANVLTF.

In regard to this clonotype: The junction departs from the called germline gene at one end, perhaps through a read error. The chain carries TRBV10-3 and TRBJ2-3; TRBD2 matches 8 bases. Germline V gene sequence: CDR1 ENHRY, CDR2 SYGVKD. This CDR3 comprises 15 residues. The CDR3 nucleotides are TGTGCCAGCAGTCCGGGACTAGACCGCACAGATACGCAGTATTTT. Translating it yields CASSPGLDRTDTQYF.